The subject of this entry is one T cell receptor (beta chain). This receptor's antigen is unknown. The input lacks base qualities; no much larger clone sits a single base away. Using the deep immunoSEQ assay, TCR CDR3 regions were amplified from genomic DNA by multiplex PCR. For each cell subset, the extracted genomic DNA was distributed evenly across all wells of several immunoSEQ 96-well plates, and each plate served as one replicate. For sorted subsets, about 200 ng genomic DNA, equal to tens of thousands of T cell genomes, was loaded into each replicate PCR. Purified libraries were measured with a Qubit 3.0 fluorometer, size-checked on a Bioanalyzer 2100, and measured again with the KAPA Library Quantification kit. Every immunoSEQ 96-well plate was sequenced on a dedicated single-read 150-cycle Illumina NextSeq 550 flow cell. For the original study's pipeline: Because the immunoSEQ output included only junctional sequences and no quality scores, the filtering could not be the same as the filtering used for full-length reads. To assign V/J genes and CDR3, sequences were annotated using PyIR, a Python wrapper for IgBLAST v1.9, with IMGT germline references. Reads were removed for weak V/J assignments (E-value above 1e-6), missing CDR3, stop codons, out-of-frame junctions, or ambiguous translated residues. V3J clonotypes were defined as sequences sharing an identical inferred V gene, J gene, and CDR3 amino acid sequence. The percentage overlap between two repertoires was calculated by dividing the number of shared unique clonotypes by the size of the smaller repertoire. Richness of each repertoire was evaluated using RTK rarefaction, the Chao1 estimator, and Recon v2.1 estimates of unobserved clonotypes. Generation probabilities for all TCRbeta clonotypes obtained by the gDNA method from a handful of donors were computed using OLGA. TCRdb took this table from immuneACCESS and kept in-frame rearrangements with V and J called. Such tables lack part of the clones; where checked against another copy, unresolved V genes explain under half of the gap, and the rest is unexplained. V, J and clone size are taken as reported in that table, and D and trimming were inferred from the DNA itself. The sample table lists roughly 2,500,000 clones, under 95% of them with a count of one. 0.36% of the sample is taken by the ten largest.

The donors were healthy, HIV-negative adults with no recently reported acute infections or vaccinations. Every donor was a Caucasian adult living in Nashville, Tennessee, USA. CD4+ T cells were enriched by magnetic negative selection; naive cells were then positively selected on CD45RA, and the negative fraction formed the memory subset. After blood collection by leukapheresis, PBMCs were isolated using Ficoll-Histopaque density gradient centrifugation and then cryopreserved in the vapor phase of liquid nitrogen. Purity and quantity of every magnetically sorted T cell population were checked by analytical flow cytometry. Genomic DNA was isolated from each sorted fraction and quantified by UV absorbance on a Nanodrop 2000c. This entry comes from a study of shared clonotypes between healthy human individuals (TCRdb year 2020). Regarding the complete study: A few men and a couple of women, aged 18 to 49 years, made up the cohort. For each donor, three plates each were used for CD4 naive and CD4 memory, two plates were used for CD8 naive, and one plate was used for CD8 memory. To estimate repertoire size and how much clonotypes are shared between individuals, the study performed deep sequencing of blood TCR repertoires from a few healthy adults. To increase sequencing depth and limit assay-specific biases, TCR repertoire library preparation and sequencing were carried out by different laboratories using diverse techniques. Per donor, leukapheresis produced somewhere between about 0.8 and 9 billion PBMCs. On the study overall, not on this receptor specifically: Compared with non-shared clonotypes, clonotypes shared by all four sorted-subset donors had higher generation probabilities. Rarefaction of sorted-subset datasets indicated incomplete sequencing despite the large sequencing depth. The small number of donors limited the genetic and exposure-history diversity represented. Estimated clonotype richness was generally larger for naive than for memory subsets. Based on pairwise subsampling, the degree of clonotype sharing among donors was expected to be affected by sequencing depth. Sharing across several donors was observed for 4.5% to 6.5% of naive CD4, over 3% of naive CD8, over 2% of memory CD4, and about 0.4% of memory CD8 clonotypes. Sampling was restricted to blood, and TCR repertoires in tissues likely differ from the TCR repertoires found in blood.

The germline V gene (reference sequence) yields LNHNV for CDR1 and YYDKDF for CDR2. Reading from cysteine to phenylalanine, the CDR3 counts 13 amino acids. CDR3 DNA only is kept here, 39 bases in frame from base 1. The V end loses 4 bases and the J end loses 1 base, and a stretch of 8 bases separates them. Source material: naive CD4+ T cells from PBMCs. The meaning of the sample's cell subset or site label: CD45RA+ positively selected. The clonotype comes from a man aged 18 to 30 in good health. Some clones in this sample may be carry-over from other donors' samples. The rearranged segments are TRBV15 and TRBJ2-7; confidence is insufficient to name the D gene. The DNA sequence follows: TGTGCCACCAGCACTAGAGAGTCCTACGAGCAGTACTTC. The translation is CATSTRESYEQYF.